Shown below are 10 T cell receptor beta chains from a single sample sequenced in a study of OX40 agonist ivuxolimab in advanced cancers. Measured with immunoSEQ multiplex PCR; TCRdb has only the in-frame clones, and not every one. This table has about 69,000 clones, around 87% appearing once. Sample: CD4+ or CD8+ T cells sorted from blood, taken in a trial of the OX40 agonist ivuxolimab. The receptors here all came from an adult with an advanced solid tumor such as melanoma, head and neck, liver or kidney cancer.

This sequence joins TRBV18 and TRBJ2-1; 7 bases match TRBD2. The CDR3 spans 15 residues. Per germline, CDR1 KGHSH and CDR2 LQKENI. V trimming: 6 bases; J trimming: 2 bases; junction bases outside the gene matches: 7. The CDR3 region has the DNA TGTGCCAGCTCCTCGGGGGGAGGAGCCTACAATGAGCAGTTCTTC. It is translated as CASSSGGGAYNEQFF.

CDR3 amino acids: CASSTGAEYEQYF. Here the CDR3 DNA reads TGTGCCAGTTCGACCGGTGCCGAATACGAGCAGTACTTC. V is TRBV19 and J is TRBJ2-7; D ambiguous. V was cut by 8 bases and J by 4 bases, with 15 bases left in between. This CDR3 spans 13 amino acids. Germline V gene sequence: CDR1 LNHDA, CDR2 SQIVND (reference sequence). Supplemented by reference TRBV19 and TRBJ2-7, the full variable domain reads DGGITQSPKYLFRKEGQNVTLSCEQNLNHDAMYWYRQDPGQGLRLIYYSQIVNDFQKGDIAEGYSVSREKKESFPLTVTSAQKNPTAFYLCASSTGAEYEQYFGPGTRLTVT.

The V and J genes are TRBV14 and TRBJ2-1; 9 bases map to TRBD2. The trim removed 2 bases at V and 5 bases at J, leaving 4 bases unmatched. Germline lookup yields CDR1 SGHDN and CDR2 FVKESK. The CDR3 consists of 15 residues. Here the CDR3 reads CASSQIAGEDNEQFF. CDR3 coding DNA: TGTGCCAGCAGCCAAATAGCGGGGGAAGACAATGAGCAGTTCTTC.

This chain uses TRBV27 with TRBJ1-1; maybe TRBD1 (6 bases). Germline CDR1 MNHEY, CDR2 SMNVEV (reference sequence). There are 15 residues in the CDR3. V dropped 5 bases and J dropped 1 base, with 14 bases sitting between them. CDR3 DNA sequence: TGTGCCAGCAGTCCGATTCCGGGGGCGAACACTGAAGCTTTCTTT. Protein: CASSPIPGANTEAFF.

This clone is medium-sized (0.01 to 0.1%) in the sample. The V and J genes are TRBV11-2 and TRBJ1-1; no reliable D call. The V gene's germline CDR1 is SGHAT and CDR2 FQNNGV. CDR3 size: 13 residues. Trimming took 0 bases from V and 4 from J, leaving 6 bases between them. The CDR3 loop is CASSLDFATEAFF. CDR3 coding DNA: TGTGCCAGCAGCTTAGATTTTGCCACTGAAGCTTTCTTT.

This chain connects TRBV5-4 to TRBJ2-1; possibly TRBD2 for D (5 bases). Germline CDR1 is SGHNT and CDR2 is YYREEE (reference sequence). Trimming left V 2 bases short and J 10 bases short, with 13 bases between. The CDR3 extends over 13 amino acids. CDR3 residues: CASSFSRTREQFF. The DNA for the CDR3 is TGTGCCAGCAGCTTTTCCCGGACTCGAGAGCAGTTCTTC.

This chain joins TRBV19 and TRBJ2-2; no clear D. The germline V gene has CDR1 LNHDA and CDR2 SQIVND (reference sequence). The V end lost 3 bases, the J end lost 1 base, and 3 bases lay between the germline ends. There are 13 residues in the CDR3. CDR3 DNA sequence: TGTGCCAGTAGTATTCAGAACACCGGGGAGCTGTTTTTT. Translated, it gives CASSIQNTGELFF.

The chain is built from TRBV6-5 and TRBJ2-7, with a weak D call TRBD1 (5 bases). V was clipped by 0 bases and J by 4 bases, with 13 bases between them. This CDR3 contains 15 residues. Germline V gives CDR1 MNHEY, CDR2 SVGAGI. The CDR3 loop reads CASSYSLEGAYEQYF. In DNA, the CDR3 is TGTGCCAGCAGTTACTCGCTTGAAGGGGCTTACGAGCAGTACTTC.

This clone has more than one count but fewer than ten. This chain links TRBV5-4 with TRBJ2-1; D may correspond to TRBD1 or TRBD2 (6 bases each). The CDR3 is 15 residues long. Germline V gives CDR1 SGHNT, CDR2 YYREEE (reference sequence). Deletions cut 0 bases from V and 6 bases from J, with 13 bases between. The CDR3 loop reads CASSLELGGLNEQFF. CDR3 in DNA: TGTGCCAGCAGCTTGGAGCTGGGGGGCCTCAATGAGCAGTTCTTC.

The V gene is TRBV4-3, the J gene TRBJ2-5; D remains unclear. This CDR3 spans 13 amino acids. V shed 0 bases and J shed 4 bases, with 6 bases lying between them. Germline CDR1 and CDR2: LGHNA and YSLEER. As DNA, the CDR3 is TGCGCCAGCAGCCAAGATAAAGGAGAGACCCAGTACTTC. This encodes CASSQDKGETQYF.